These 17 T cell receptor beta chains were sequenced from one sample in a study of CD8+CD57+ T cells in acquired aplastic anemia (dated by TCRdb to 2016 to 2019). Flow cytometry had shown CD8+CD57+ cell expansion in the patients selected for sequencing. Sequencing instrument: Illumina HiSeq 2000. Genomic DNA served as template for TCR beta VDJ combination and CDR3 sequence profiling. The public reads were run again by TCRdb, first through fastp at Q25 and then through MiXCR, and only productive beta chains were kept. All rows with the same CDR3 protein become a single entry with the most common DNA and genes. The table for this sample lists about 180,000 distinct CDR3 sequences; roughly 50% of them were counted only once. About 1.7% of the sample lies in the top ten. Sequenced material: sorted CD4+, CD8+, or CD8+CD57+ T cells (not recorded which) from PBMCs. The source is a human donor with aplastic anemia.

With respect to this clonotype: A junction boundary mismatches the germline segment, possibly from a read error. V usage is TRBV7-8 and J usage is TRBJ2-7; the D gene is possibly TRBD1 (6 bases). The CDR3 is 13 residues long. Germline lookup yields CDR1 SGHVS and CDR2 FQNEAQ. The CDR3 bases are TGCGCCAGCAGCCGGGACACCGACTACGAGCAGTACTTC. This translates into CASSRDTDYEQYF. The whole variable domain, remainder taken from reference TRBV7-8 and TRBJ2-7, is GAGVSQSPRYKVAKRGQDVALRCDPISGHVSLFWYQQALGQGPEFLTYFQNEAQLDKSGLPSDRFFAERPEGSVSTLKIQRTQQEDSAVYLCASSRDTDYEQYFGPGTRLTVT.

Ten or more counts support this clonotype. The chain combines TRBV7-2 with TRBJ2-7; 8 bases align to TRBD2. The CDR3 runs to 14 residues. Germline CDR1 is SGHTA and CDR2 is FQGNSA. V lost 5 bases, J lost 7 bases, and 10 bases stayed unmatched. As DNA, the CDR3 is TGTGCCAGCAGCCCCGACTCCCGGGAGGGAGAGCAGTACTTC. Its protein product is CASSPDSREGEQYF.

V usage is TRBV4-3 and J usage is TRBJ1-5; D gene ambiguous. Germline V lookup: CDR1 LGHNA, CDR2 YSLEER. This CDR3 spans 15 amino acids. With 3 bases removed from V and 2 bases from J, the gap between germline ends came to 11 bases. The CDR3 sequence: CASSHFSDGNQPQHF. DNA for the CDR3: TGCGCCAGCAGCCACTTTAGTGATGGCAATCAGCCCCAGCATTTT.

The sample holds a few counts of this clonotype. Written as DNA, the CDR3 is TGTGCCAGCAGCCGGCGGGGACAGGGGAATGAGCAGTTCTTC. The encoded protein is CASSRRGQGNEQFF. V and J are TRBV3-1 and TRBJ2-1; TRBD1 aligns across 10 bases. This CDR3 has 14 amino acids. The junction had 4 bases not matched to a gene; V was cut back by 4 bases and J by 7 bases. CDR1 is LGHDT, CDR2 YNNKEL, per germline (reference sequence).

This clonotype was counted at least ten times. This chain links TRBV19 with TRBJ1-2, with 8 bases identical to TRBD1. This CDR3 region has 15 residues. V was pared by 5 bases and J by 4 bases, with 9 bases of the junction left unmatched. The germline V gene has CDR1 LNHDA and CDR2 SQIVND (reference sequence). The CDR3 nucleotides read TGTGCCAGTAGTCCAAGGACAGGGAATCTCTATGGCTACACCTTC. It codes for CASSPRTGNLYGYTF.

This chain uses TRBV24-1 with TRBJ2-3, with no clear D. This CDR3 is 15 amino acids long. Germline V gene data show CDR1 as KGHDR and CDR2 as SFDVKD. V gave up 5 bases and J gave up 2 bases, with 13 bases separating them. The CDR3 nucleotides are TGTGCCACCAGTGTTGGCAGCTCCTACACAGATACGCAGTATTTT. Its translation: CATSVGSSYTDTQYF.

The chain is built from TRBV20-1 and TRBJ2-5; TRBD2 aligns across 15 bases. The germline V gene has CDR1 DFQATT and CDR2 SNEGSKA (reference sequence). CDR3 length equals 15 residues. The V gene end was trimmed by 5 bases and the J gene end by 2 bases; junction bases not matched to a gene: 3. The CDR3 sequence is CSASGLAGGQETQYF. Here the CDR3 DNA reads TGCAGTGCTTCCGGACTAGCGGGGGGGCAAGAGACCCAGTACTTC.

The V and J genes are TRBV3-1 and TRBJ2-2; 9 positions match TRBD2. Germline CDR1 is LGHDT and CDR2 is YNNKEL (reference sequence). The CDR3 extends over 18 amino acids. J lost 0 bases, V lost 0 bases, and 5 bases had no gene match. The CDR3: CASSQESLAGTNTGELFF. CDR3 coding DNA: TGTGCCAGCAGCCAAGAGTCCCTAGCGGGAACGAACACCGGGGAGCTGTTTTTT. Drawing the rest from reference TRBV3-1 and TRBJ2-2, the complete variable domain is DTAVSQTPKYLVTQMGNDKSIKCEQNLGHDTMYWYKQDSKKFLKIMFSYNNKELIINETVPNRFSPKSPDKAHLNLHINSLELGDSAVYFCASSQESLAGTNTGELFFGEGSRLTVL.

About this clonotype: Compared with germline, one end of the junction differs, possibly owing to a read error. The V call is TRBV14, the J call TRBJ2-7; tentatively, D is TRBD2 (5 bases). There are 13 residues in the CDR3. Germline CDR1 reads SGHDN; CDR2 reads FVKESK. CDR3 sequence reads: CASSHPSLYEQHF. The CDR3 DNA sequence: TGTGCCAGCAGCCACCCTAGCCTCTACGAGCAGCACTTC.

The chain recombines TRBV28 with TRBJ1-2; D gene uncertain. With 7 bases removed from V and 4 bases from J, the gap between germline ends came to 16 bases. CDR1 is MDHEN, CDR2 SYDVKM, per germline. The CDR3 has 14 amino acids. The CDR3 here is CASNSRSVSYGYTF. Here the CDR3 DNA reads TGTGCCAGCAATTCCAGGTCCGTGAGCTATGGCTACACCTTC.

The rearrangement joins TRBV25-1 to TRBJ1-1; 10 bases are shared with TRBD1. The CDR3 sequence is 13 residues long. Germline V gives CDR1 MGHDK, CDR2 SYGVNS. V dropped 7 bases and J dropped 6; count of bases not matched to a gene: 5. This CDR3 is CASKGQGSPEAFF. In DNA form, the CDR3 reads TGTGCCAGCAAGGGACAGGGGAGCCCTGAAGCTTTCTTT.

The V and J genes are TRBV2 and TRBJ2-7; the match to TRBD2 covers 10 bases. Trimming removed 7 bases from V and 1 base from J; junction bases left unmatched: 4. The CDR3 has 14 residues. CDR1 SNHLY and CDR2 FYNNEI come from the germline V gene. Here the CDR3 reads CASTVLAGSYEQYF. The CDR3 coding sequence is TGTGCCAGCACCGTACTAGCGGGGTCCTACGAGCAGTACTTC.

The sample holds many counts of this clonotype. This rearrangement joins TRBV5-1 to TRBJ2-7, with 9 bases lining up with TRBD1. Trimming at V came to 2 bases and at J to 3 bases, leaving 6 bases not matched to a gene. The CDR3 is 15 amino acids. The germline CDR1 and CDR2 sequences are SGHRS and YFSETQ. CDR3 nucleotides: TGCGCCAGCAGCTTCGGACAGGGGTCGAGCTACGAGCAGTACTTC. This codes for CASSFGQGSSYEQYF.

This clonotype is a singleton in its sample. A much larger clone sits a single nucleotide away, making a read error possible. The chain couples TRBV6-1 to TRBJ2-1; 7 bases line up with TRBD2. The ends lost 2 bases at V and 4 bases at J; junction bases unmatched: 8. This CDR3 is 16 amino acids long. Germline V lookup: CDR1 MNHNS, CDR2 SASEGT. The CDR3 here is CASSEFSGAGYNEQFF. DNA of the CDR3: TGTGCCAGCAGTGAATTCAGCGGGGCCGGATACAATGAGCAGTTCTTC.

For the CDR3, the DNA is TGTGCCACCAGCAGAGCTACAGGGATTCGAGATTGCTACGAGCAGTACTTC. It codes for CATSRATGIRDCYEQYF. The chain joins TRBV15 to TRBJ2-7, with D possibly being TRBD1 (6 bases). Trimming pared 1 base from V and 3 bases from J, leaving 19 bases between. Germline V gene data show CDR1 as LNHNV and CDR2 as YYDKDF (reference sequence). There are 17 residues in the CDR3.

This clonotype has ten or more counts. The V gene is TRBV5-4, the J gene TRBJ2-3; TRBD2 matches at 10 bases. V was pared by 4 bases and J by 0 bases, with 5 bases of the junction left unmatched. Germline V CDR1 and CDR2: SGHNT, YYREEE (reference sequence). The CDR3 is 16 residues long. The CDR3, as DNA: TGTGCCAGCAGCCCATCACTAGCGGGGAGCACAGATACGCAGTATTTT. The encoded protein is CASSPSLAGSTDTQYF.

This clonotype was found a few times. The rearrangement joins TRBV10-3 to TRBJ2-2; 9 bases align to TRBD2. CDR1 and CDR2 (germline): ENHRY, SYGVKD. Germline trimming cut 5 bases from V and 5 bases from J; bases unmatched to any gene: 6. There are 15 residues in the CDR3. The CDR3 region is CAISLAGVGTGELFF. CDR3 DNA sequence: TGTGCCATCAGTTTAGCGGGAGTAGGTACCGGGGAGCTGTTTTTT.